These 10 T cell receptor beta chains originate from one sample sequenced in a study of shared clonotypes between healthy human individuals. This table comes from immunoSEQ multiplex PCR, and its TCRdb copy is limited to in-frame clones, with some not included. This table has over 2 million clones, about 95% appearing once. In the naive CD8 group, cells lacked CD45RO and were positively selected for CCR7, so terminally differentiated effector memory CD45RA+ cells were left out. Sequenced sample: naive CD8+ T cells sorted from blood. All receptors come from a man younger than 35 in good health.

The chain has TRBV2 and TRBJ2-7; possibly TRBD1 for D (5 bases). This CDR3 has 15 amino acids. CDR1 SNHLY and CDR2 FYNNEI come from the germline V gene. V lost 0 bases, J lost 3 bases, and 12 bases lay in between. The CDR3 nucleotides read TGTGCCAGCAGTGAAGCGCCAGGGCCCAACTACGAGCAGTACTTC. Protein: CASSEAPGPNYEQYF. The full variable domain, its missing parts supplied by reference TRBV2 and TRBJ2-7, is EPEVTQTPSHQVTQMGQEVILRCVPISNHLYFYWYRQILGQKVEFLVSFYNNEISEKSEIFDDQFSVERPDGSNFTLKIRSTKLEDSAMYFCASSEAPGPNYEQYFGPGTRLTVT.

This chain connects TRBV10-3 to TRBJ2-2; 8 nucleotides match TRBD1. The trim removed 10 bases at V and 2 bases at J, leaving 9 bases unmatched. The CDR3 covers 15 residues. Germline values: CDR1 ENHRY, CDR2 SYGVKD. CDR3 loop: CASPRGRLNTGELFF. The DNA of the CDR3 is TGTGCCAGCCCCAGGGGGCGGTTAAACACCGGGGAGCTGTTTTTT.

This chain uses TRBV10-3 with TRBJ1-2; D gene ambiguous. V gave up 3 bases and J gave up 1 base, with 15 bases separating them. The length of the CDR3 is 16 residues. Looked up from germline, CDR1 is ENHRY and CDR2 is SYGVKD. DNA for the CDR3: TGTGCCATCAGTGAAGGTCTACTCGACGGTAACTATGGCTACACCTTC. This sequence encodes CAISEGLLDGNYGYTF.

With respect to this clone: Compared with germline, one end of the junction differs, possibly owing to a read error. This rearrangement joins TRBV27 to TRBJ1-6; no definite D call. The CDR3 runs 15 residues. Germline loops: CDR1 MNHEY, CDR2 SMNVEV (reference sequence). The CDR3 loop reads CASSLIDPSSSPLPF. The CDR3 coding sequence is TGTGCCAGCAGTTTGATAGACCCCTCCAGTTCACCCCTCCCCTTT.

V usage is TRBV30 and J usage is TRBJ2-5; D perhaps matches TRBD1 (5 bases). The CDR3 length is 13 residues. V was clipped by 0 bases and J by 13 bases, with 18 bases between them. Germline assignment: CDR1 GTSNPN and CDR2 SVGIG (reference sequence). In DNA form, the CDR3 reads TGTGCCTGGAGTGTACAATATCCGGCAGGGCTGTACTTC. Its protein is CAWSVQYPAGLYF.

CDR3 nucleotides: TGTGCCAGCAGCTTGGGCGACAGGGCTAGCCTATATAGCTCCTACGAGCAGTACTTC. It is translated as CASSLGDRASLYSSYEQYF. The chain employs TRBV5-5 and TRBJ2-7, with TRBD1 identical over 7 bases. In germline, CDR1 is SGHKS, CDR2 YYEKEE (reference sequence). There are 19 residues in the CDR3. Losses at the gene ends were 0 bases for V and 0 bases for J; bases not matched to a gene: 15.

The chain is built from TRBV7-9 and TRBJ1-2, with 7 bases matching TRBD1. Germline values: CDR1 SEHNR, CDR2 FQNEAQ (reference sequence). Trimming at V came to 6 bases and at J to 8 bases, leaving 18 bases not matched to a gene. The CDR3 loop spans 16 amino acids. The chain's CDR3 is CASRAPPGTADGGYTF. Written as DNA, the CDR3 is TGTGCCAGCAGGGCCCCGCCCGGGACAGCCGACGGAGGCTACACCTTC.

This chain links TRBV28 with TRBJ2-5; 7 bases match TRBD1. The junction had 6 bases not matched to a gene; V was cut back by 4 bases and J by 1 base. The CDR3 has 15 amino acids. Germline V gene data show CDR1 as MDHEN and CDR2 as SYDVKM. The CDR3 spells CASSSRDSFQETQYF. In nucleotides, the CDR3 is TGTGCCAGCAGTTCCCGGGACAGCTTCCAAGAGACCCAGTACTTC. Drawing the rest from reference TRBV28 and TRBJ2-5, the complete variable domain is DVKVTQSSRYLVKRTGEKVFLECVQDMDHENMFWYRQDPGLGLRLIYFSYDVKMKEKGDIPEGYSVSREKKERFSLILESASTNQTSMYLCASSSRDSFQETQYFGPGTRLLVL.

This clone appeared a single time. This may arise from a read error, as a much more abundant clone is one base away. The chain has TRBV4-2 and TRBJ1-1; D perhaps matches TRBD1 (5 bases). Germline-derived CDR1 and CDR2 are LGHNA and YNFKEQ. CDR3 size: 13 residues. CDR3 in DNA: TGTGCCAGCGGCCAAGTAGGGGACACTGAAGCTTTCTTT. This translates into CASGQVGDTEAFF.

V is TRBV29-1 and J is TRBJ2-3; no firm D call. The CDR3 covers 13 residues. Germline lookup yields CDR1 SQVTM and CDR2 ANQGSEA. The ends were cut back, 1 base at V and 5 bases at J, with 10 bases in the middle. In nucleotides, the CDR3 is TGCAGCGTTGAAGCCTCGCTCGAAGATACGCAGTATTTT. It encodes CSVEASLEDTQYF.